A single sample gave rise to the 32 T cell receptor beta chains below, sequenced in a study of cytomegalovirus exposure and HLA in healthy donors. The repertoire was sequenced with immunoSEQ multiplex PCR; TCRdb's copy has only in-frame clones and lacks some. The sample lists 150,000 to 200,000 clones, about nine tenths occurring once. The sequencing sample was made of PBMCs. The origin of the receptors is a woman between 18 and 30 years old in good health and CMV-seropositive.

This clone has more than one count but fewer than ten. The chain combines TRBV4-2 with TRBJ1-2; 10 nucleotides align to TRBD1. Germline V gene sequence: CDR1 LGHNA, CDR2 YNFKEQ. The CDR3 extends over 14 amino acids. J lost 8 bases, V lost 3 bases, and 6 bases had no gene match. The CDR3 sequence: CASSHIGTGEGYTF. For the CDR3, the DNA is TGTGCCAGCAGCCATATCGGGACAGGGGAGGGCTACACCTTC.

The chain joins TRBV7-9 to TRBJ2-6; 12 bases fit TRBD2. J lost 1 base, V lost 7 bases, and 2 bases had no gene match. Germline V lookup: CDR1 SEHNR, CDR2 FQNEAQ (reference sequence). The CDR3 is 16 residues long. In DNA, the CDR3 is TGTGCCAGCACCCTAGCGGGAGGGTCTGGGGCCAACGTCCTGACTTTC. Its protein product is CASTLAGGSGANVLTF.

This sequence joins TRBV30 and TRBJ1-3; a weak D match, TRBD1 (6 bases). V lost 0 bases and J lost 3, with 12 bases in between. The CDR3 spans 15 residues. CDR1 is GTSNPN, CDR2 SVGIG, per germline (reference sequence). The CDR3 region is CAWSVLQGHGNTIYF. The CDR3 DNA reads as TGTGCCTGGAGTGTATTACAGGGTCATGGAAACACCATATATTTT.

The rearrangement joins TRBV7-9 to TRBJ2-2; D is undetermined. The V gene's germline CDR1 is SEHNR and CDR2 FQNEAQ (reference sequence). The CDR3 is 14 residues long. Trimming removed 5 bases from V and 4 bases from J, with 11 bases in between. CDR3 residues: CASSPRRSTGELFF. DNA of the CDR3: TGTGCCAGCAGCCCCAGAAGGAGCACCGGGGAGCTGTTTTTT. Using reference TRBV7-9 and TRBJ2-2 for the parts outside the CDR3, the full variable domain is DTGVSQNPRHKITKRGQNVTFRCDPISEHNRLYWYRQTLGQGPEFLTYFQNEAQLEKSRLLSDRFSAERPKGSFSTLEIQRTEQGDSAMYLCASSPRRSTGELFFGEGSRLTVL.

The J gene is TRBJ2-5, the V gene TRBV7-8; the match to TRBD2 covers 11 bases. The V gene's germline CDR1 is SGHVS and CDR2 FQNEAQ. This CDR3 has 17 residues. J lost 5 bases, V lost 2 bases, and 10 bases had no gene match. The CDR3 protein is CASSLRLAGLLGETQYF. For the CDR3, the DNA is TGTGCCAGCAGCTTACGACTAGCGGGATTACTCGGGGAGACCCAGTACTTC.

The chain couples TRBV28 to TRBJ1-1; no firm D call. V was clipped by 3 bases and J by 5 bases, with 7 bases between them. The germline CDR1 and CDR2 sequences are MDHEN and SYDVKM. This CDR3 spans 12 amino acids. This CDR3 is CASSFRDTEAFF. CDR3 in DNA: TGTGCCAGCAGTTTTCGGGATACTGAAGCTTTCTTT.

This chain links TRBV20-1 with TRBJ2-7; TRBD2 matches at 8 bases. Germline lookup yields CDR1 DFQATT and CDR2 SNEGSKA (reference sequence). This CDR3 contains 11 residues. V lost 6 bases to trimming and J lost 12 bases; unmatched junction nucleotides: 10. The CDR3 here is CSAAGTSFLYF. The DNA of the CDR3 is TGCAGTGCAGCCGGGACTAGTTTTTTGTACTTC.

The CDR3 here is CASSPRGSSYNEQFF. The CDR3 DNA follows: TGTGCCAGCAGCCCGAGGGGGAGCTCCTACAATGAGCAGTTCTTC. This sequence joins TRBV5-4 and TRBJ2-1; the D gene is possibly TRBD1 (6 bases). CDR3 length: 15 residues. Trimming took off 4 bases at V and 0 bases at J, with 11 bases between the two ends. Germline V gene lookup returns CDR1 SGHNT and CDR2 YYREEE (reference sequence). The whole variable domain, filled in from reference TRBV5-4 and TRBJ2-1, reads ETGVTQSPTHLIKTRGQQVTLRCSSQSGHNTVSWYQQALGQGPQFIFQYYREEENGRGNFPPRFSGLQFPNYSSELNVNALELDDSALYLCASSPRGSSYNEQFFGPGTRLTVL.

This clone was found once. The rearrangement links TRBV30 to TRBJ2-1; 11 positions agree with TRBD2. Germline V lookup: CDR1 GTSNPN, CDR2 SVGIG (reference sequence). This CDR3 has 13 amino acids. V lost 7 bases to trimming and J lost 4 bases; unmatched junction nucleotides: 3. As DNA, the CDR3 is TGTGCCTTACTAGCGGGAGTGTACAATGAGCAGTTCTTC. Translation gives CALLAGVYNEQFF.

The DNA of the CDR3 is TGTGCCAGCGAGTCAACGGGGGGGGTTGAGCAGTACTTC. As protein: CASESTGGVEQYF. This sequence joins TRBV11-3 and TRBJ2-7; TRBD2 matches at 8 bases. In germline, CDR1 is SGHNT, CDR2 YENEEA. CDR3 length: 13 residues. Trimming removed 8 bases from V and 7 bases from J; junction bases left unmatched: 10.

V is TRBV2 and J is TRBJ2-1; 7 nucleotides agree with TRBD2. The CDR3 has 15 residues. The germline CDR1 and CDR2 sequences are SNHLY and FYNNEI. V lost 7 bases, J lost 3 bases, and 9 bases stayed unmatched. In DNA form, the CDR3 reads TGTGCCAGCAATGGCGGGAGCTCTGACTACAATGAGCAGTTCTTC. It translates to CASNGGSSDYNEQFF.

The V gene is TRBV4-2, the J gene TRBJ1-1; D is unresolved. CDR3 length equals 12 residues. Germline CDR1 LGHNA, CDR2 YNFKEQ. Trimming stripped 4 bases from V and 0 bases from J, with 3 bases between. CDR3 DNA: TGTGCCAGCAGCCCCATGAACACTGAAGCTTTCTTT. Translating it yields CASSPMNTEAFF.

The chain couples TRBV5-6 to TRBJ2-5, with D tentatively TRBD2 (5 bases). V was shortened by 4 bases and J by 1 base, with 11 bases between the two germline ends. Germline V gene lookup returns CDR1 SGHDT and CDR2 YYEEEE. The CDR3 totals 14 residues. CDR3 sequence: CASSARTFQETQYF. Here the CDR3 DNA reads TGTGCCAGCAGCGCGAGGACTTTCCAAGAGACCCAGTACTTC.

This chain links TRBV6-5 with TRBJ1-1; D gene ambiguous. CDR3 length: 14 residues. V was pared by 6 bases and J by 2 bases, with 13 bases between. Looked up from germline, CDR1 is MNHEY and CDR2 is SVGAGI. The CDR3 nucleotides are TGTGCCAGCAGCCCCGACACGACCAACACTGAAGCTTTCTTT. Encoded protein: CASSPDTTNTEAFF.

The rearrangement joins TRBV15 to TRBJ1-1; TRBD1 aligns across 7 bases. This CDR3 is 17 amino acids long. V gave up 7 bases and J gave up 1 base; unmatched junction bases: 15. Germline V CDR1 and CDR2: LNHNV, YYDKDF (reference sequence). CDR3 protein: CATTSRRWGQTNTEAFF. The CDR3 bases are TGTGCCACCACCTCCCGTAGATGGGGACAGACGAACACTGAAGCTTTCTTT.

The CDR3 here is CASSTLAGVREQYF. The CDR3 DNA is TGTGCCAGTAGTACTCTAGCGGGAGTACGCGAGCAGTACTTC. The rearrangement links TRBV19 to TRBJ2-7, with TRBD2 matching over 10 bases. With 4 bases clipped from V and 6 bases from J, the junction kept 6 bases outside the gene matches. Germline V gene lookup returns CDR1 LNHDA and CDR2 SQIVND (reference sequence). This CDR3 region has 14 residues. The entire variable domain, with the rest obtained from reference TRBV19 and TRBJ2-7, is as follows: DGGITQSPKYLFRKEGQNVTLSCEQNLNHDAMYWYRQDPGQGLRLIYYSQIVNDFQKGDIAEGYSVSREKKESFPLTVTSAQKNPTAFYLCASSTLAGVREQYFGPGTRLTVT.

The chain carries TRBV11-2 and TRBJ2-3; 13 bases fit TRBD2. The CDR3 is 16 amino acids. Looked up from germline, CDR1 is SGHAT and CDR2 is FQNNGV. The V and J ends lost 1 base and 6 bases, in that order; junction bases with no gene match: 4. DNA for the CDR3: TGTGCCAGCAGCTTAGGGGGACTAGCGGGATGGGATACGCAGTATTTT. This encodes CASSLGGLAGWDTQYF.

This sequence joins TRBV27 and TRBJ1-4; 7 bases are a match to TRBD1. The germline CDR1 and CDR2 sequences are MNHEY and SMNVEV (reference sequence). The CDR3 has 15 residues. V shed 7 bases, J shed 3 bases, and the junction held 8 bases outside the gene matches. DNA for the CDR3: TGTGCCAGCACCAGTGGAGGGGGCTCTAATGAAAAACTGTTTTTT. This translates into CASTSGGGSNEKLFF.

This clone was observed a handful of times. This chain joins TRBV7-2 and TRBJ1-3; D is unclear. Trimming pared 0 bases from V and 4 bases from J, leaving 4 bases between. Germline lookup yields CDR1 SGHTA and CDR2 FQGNSA. This CDR3 contains 13 residues. CDR3 nucleotide sequence: TGTGCCAGCAGCTTAGCGCGAGGAAACACCATATATTTT. It yields the protein CASSLARGNTIYF. Full variable domain (missing parts from reference TRBV7-2 and TRBJ1-3): GAGVSQSPSNKVTEKGKDVELRCDPISGHTALYWYRQSLGQGLEFLIYFQGNSAPDKSGLPSDRFSAERTGGSVSTLTIQRTQQEDSAVYLCASSLARGNTIYFGEGSWLTVV.

The rearrangement links TRBV18 to TRBJ1-5; 7 nucleotides agree with TRBD1. The CDR3 consists of 15 residues. Germline lookup yields CDR1 KGHSH and CDR2 LQKENI. J lost 1 base, V lost 3 bases, and 3 bases had no gene match. The chain's CDR3 is CASSPGGQSNQPQHF. CDR3 bases: TGTGCCAGCTCACCGGGGGGACAGAGCAATCAGCCCCAGCATTTT.

This sequence joins TRBV6-5 and TRBJ2-2; 8 bases fit TRBD1. The CDR3 runs to 13 residues. V was clipped by 4 bases and J by 8 bases; unmatched bases: 3. Germline V gene lookup returns CDR1 MNHEY and CDR2 SVGAGI. For the CDR3, the DNA is TGTGCCAGCAGTTCACAGGGGGTTGGGGAGCTGTTTTTT. Residues: CASSSQGVGELFF.

The chain joins TRBV2 to TRBJ2-7; 10 bases agree with TRBD1. The CDR3 runs 15 residues. CDR1 is SNHLY, CDR2 FYNNEI, per germline. J gave up 5 bases and V 5 bases, and 9 bases lay outside the gene matches. CDR3 in amino acids: CASSQPGQGINEQYF. The CDR3 DNA reads as TGTGCCAGCAGTCAGCCGGGACAGGGGATAAACGAGCAGTACTTC.

The chain links TRBV7-8 to TRBJ2-1, with TRBD2 matching 14 bases. V was pared by 6 bases and J by 15 bases, with 19 bases of the junction left unmatched. In germline, CDR1 is SGHVS, CDR2 FQNEAQ. This CDR3 has 17 amino acids. The CDR3 spells CASSSGRIGLAGGLGFF. CDR3 DNA: TGTGCCAGCAGTTCCGGGCGAATTGGACTAGCGGGAGGATTAGGGTTCTTC.

The chain couples TRBV9 to TRBJ2-7, with a possible D match to TRBD2 (6 bases). The CDR3 loop spans 15 amino acids. Trimming shortened V by 2 bases and J by 0 bases, and 12 bases separated the two germline ends. CDR1 is SGDLS, CDR2 YYNGEE, per germline. This CDR3 reads CASSVRDGSSYEQYF. Here the CDR3 DNA reads TGTGCCAGCAGCGTGAGGGACGGGAGCTCCTACGAGCAGTACTTC.

This rearrangement joins TRBV4-1 to TRBJ2-7; tentatively, D is TRBD2 (6 bases). Germline lookup yields CDR1 MGHRA and CDR2 YSYEKL. CDR3 length: 15 residues. V gave up 0 bases and J gave up 2 bases, with 11 bases separating them. The CDR3 nucleotides read TGCGCCAGCAGCCAAGATAGGGACTCCCCCTACGAGCAGTACTTC. Residues: CASSQDRDSPYEQYF.

This clone is a singleton in its sample. CDR3 sequence: CASSIWGQVYQPQHF. DNA of the CDR3: TGTGCCAGTAGTATATGGGGCCAAGTCTATCAGCCCCAGCATTTT. The chain carries TRBV19 and TRBJ1-5; D might be TRBD1 (5 bases). Trimming pared 2 bases from V and 5 bases from J, leaving 13 bases between. Germline V lookup: CDR1 LNHDA, CDR2 SQIVND (reference sequence). This CDR3 has 15 residues.

This chain uses TRBV2 with TRBJ2-5, with 8 bases matching TRBD1. This CDR3 has 14 amino acids. Trimming removed 6 bases from V and 0 bases from J; junction bases left unmatched: 3. Germline CDR1 is SNHLY and CDR2 is FYNNEI. CDR3 sequence (DNA): TGTGCCAGCAGAAACAGGGGGTACCAAGAGACCCAGTACTTC. Its protein product is CASRNRGYQETQYF.

The chain carries TRBV5-1 and TRBJ1-2; TRBD1 might be the D (5 bases). This CDR3 has 14 amino acids. The V and J ends lost 4 bases and 2 bases respectively, with 12 bases between them. Germline CDR1 is SGHRS and CDR2 is YFSETQ. CDR3 sequence (DNA): TGCGCCAGCAGCCCGATGACAGAAAACTATGGCTACACCTTC. This codes for CASSPMTENYGYTF.

Note on this clone: One end of the junction fails to match germline, which may point to a read error. The rearrangement joins TRBV7-2 to TRBJ2-4; 9 bases line up with TRBD1. The V gene's germline CDR1 is SGHTA and CDR2 FQGNSA. The CDR3 totals 13 residues. The DNA of the CDR3 is TGTGCCAGCAGCCCCACGGGACAGGGAGAGGTCGAGTTC. Translated, it gives CASSPTGQGEVEF.

The genes are TRBV6-5 and TRBJ2-5; 12 nucleotides agree with TRBD2. The V and J ends lost 8 bases and 4 bases, in that order; junction bases with no gene match: 5. This CDR3 contains 14 residues. Germline CDR1 MNHEY, CDR2 SVGAGI. The CDR3 sequence is CASRTGLAGETQYF. Written as DNA, the CDR3 is TGTGCCAGCCGCACGGGACTAGCGGGAGAGACCCAGTACTTC.

The chain links TRBV2 to TRBJ1-5; TRBD1 matches at 8 bases. The CDR3 length is 15 residues. Germline CDR1 SNHLY, CDR2 FYNNEI. Trimming cost V 4 bases and J 4 bases; bases outside gene matches: 6. As DNA, the CDR3 is TGTGCCAGCAGTGCATCCCAGGGGGCGAATCAGCCCCAGCATTTT. Protein: CASSASQGANQPQHF.

The chain couples TRBV18 to TRBJ2-1, with 12 bases identical to TRBD1. CDR1 and CDR2 (germline): KGHSH, LQKENI. Trimming cost V 2 bases and J 5 bases; bases outside gene matches: 4. CDR3 length: 16 residues. The CDR3 DNA is TGTGCCAGCTCACCAGGGACAGGGGGCTGGGACAATGAGCAGTTCTTC. This sequence encodes CASSPGTGGWDNEQFF.